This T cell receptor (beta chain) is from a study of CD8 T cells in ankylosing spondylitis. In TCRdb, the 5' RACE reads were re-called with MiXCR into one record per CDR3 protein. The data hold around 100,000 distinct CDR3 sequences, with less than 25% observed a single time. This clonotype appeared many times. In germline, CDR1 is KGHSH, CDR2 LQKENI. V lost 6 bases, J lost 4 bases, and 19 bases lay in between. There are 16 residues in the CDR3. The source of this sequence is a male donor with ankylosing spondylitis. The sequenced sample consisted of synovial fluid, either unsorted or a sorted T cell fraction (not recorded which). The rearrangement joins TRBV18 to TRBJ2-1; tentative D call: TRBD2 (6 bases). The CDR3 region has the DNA TGTGCCAGCTCTCCTCAAGGGCTAGCGACTTACAATGAGCAGTTCTTC. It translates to CASSPQGLATYNEQFF.